This T cell receptor beta chain was recorded in a study of blood T cell repertoires in COVID-19. The participants were between roughly 18 and 90 years old and came from 24 US areas. Donors of Cohort 3 who recovered were those that had two negative PCRs, clearance, or symptom resolution. Trimming cost V 4 bases and J 2 bases; bases outside gene matches: 5. Germline CDR1 and CDR2: MGHDK and SYGVNS. The CDR3 sequence is 15 residues long. As processed by the authors: Reference gene primer amplification gave estimated nucleated cell counts. Assay: immunoSEQ multiplex PCR; the TCRdb copy retains only in-frame clones and omits some. V, J and clone size are taken as reported in that table, and D and trimming were inferred from the DNA itself. The sample has about 480,000 clones, roughly nine tenths seen once.

V and J are TRBV25-1 and TRBJ2-7; 10 bases align to TRBD1. Source material: PBMCs or T cells enriched from blood (not recorded which). This clonotype was sampled from a woman in her sixties or seventies who had recovered from COVID-19. CDR3 region: CASSGTGTGAYEQYF. DNA of the CDR3: TGTGCCAGCAGTGGAACCGGGACAGGGGCCTACGAGCAGTACTTC.